Sequencing of this T cell receptor beta chain was carried out in a study of T cell repertoires in cytomegalovirus infection. This clonotype appeared a few times. The antigen is not known. In TCRdb, the reads were re-called with MiXCR into one record per CDR3 protein. The sample includes 360,000 or so distinct CDR3 sequences, about 34% of them seen just once. The CDR3 extends over 17 amino acids. The trim removed 2 bases at V and 7 bases at J, leaving 12 bases unmatched. CDR1 is MNHEY, CDR2 SVGEGT, per germline. The starting material was cultured PBMCs, obtained from culture after CMV antigen stimulation. The V gene is TRBV6-2 or TRBV6-3, the J gene TRBJ2-1; TRBD2 aligns across 9 bases. This TCR came from a human donor in good health (CMV status not recorded). Some clones in this sample may be carry-over from other donors' samples. CDR3 amino acids: CASSYNWLAGRRNEQFF. Written as DNA, the CDR3 is TGTGCCAGCAGTTACAATTGGCTAGCGGGAAGAAGGAATGAGCAGTTCTTC.